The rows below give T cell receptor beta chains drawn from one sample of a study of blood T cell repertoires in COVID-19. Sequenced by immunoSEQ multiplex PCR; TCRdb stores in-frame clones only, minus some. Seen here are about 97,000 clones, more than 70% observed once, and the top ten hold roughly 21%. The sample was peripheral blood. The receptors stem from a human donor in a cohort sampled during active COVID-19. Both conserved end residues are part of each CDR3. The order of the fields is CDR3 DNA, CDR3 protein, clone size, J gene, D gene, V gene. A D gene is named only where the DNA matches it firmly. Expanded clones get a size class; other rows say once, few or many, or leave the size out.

CDR3 DNA: TGTGCCAGCAGGTTAGACAGGGACGATGGCTACACCTTC
CDR3 protein: CASRLDRDDGYTF
clone size: few
J gene: TRBJ1-2
D gene: TRBD1
V gene: TRBV2

CDR3 DNA: TGTGCCAGCAGCGTAGCAGCGGGAGGGTCCCACTTCGGAGATACGCAGTATTTT
CDR3 protein: CASSVAAGGSHFGDTQYF
clone size: NA
J gene: TRBJ2-3
D gene: TRBD2
V gene: TRBV9

CDR3 DNA: TGTGCCAGCAGTTTAACGGGACAGGGGGCCTACGAGCAGTACTTC
CDR3 protein: CASSLTGQGAYEQYF
clone size: NA
J gene: TRBJ2-7
D gene: TRBD1
V gene: TRBV28

CDR3 DNA: TGTGCCAGCAGCGTATCGGGATTTTCTGGAAACACCATATATTTT
CDR3 protein: CASSVSGFSGNTIYF
clone size: NA
J gene: TRBJ1-3
D gene: NA
V gene: TRBV9

CDR3 DNA: TGTGCCAGCAGCTCTACCGAGACTAGCGGGCTCACAGATACGCAGTATTTT
CDR3 protein: CASSSTETSGLTDTQYF
clone size: once
J gene: TRBJ2-3
D gene: TRBD2
V gene: TRBV3-1/TRBV3-2

CDR3 DNA: TGCGCCAGCAGCTCAGAGACAGGGAACACTGAAGCTTTCTTT
CDR3 protein: CASSSETGNTEAFF
clone size: NA
J gene: TRBJ1-1
D gene: NA
V gene: TRBV5-1

CDR3 DNA: TGTGCCGGCAGTGAGTTCGGGGAACGCAATCAGCCCCAGCATTTT
CDR3 protein: CAGSEFGERNQPQHF
clone size: NA
J gene: TRBJ1-5
D gene: NA
V gene: TRBV6-1

CDR3 DNA: TGTGCCAGCAGCGGGACTAGCGGGCACAAGAATGAGCAGTTCTTC
CDR3 protein: CASSGTSGHKNEQFF
clone size: NA
J gene: TRBJ2-1
D gene: TRBD2
V gene: TRBV5-8

CDR3 DNA: TGTGCCAGCAGCTTGGCCGGGTTTGGGGCCAACGTCCTGACTTTC
CDR3 protein: CASSLAGFGANVLTF
clone size: NA
J gene: TRBJ2-6
D gene: NA
V gene: TRBV5-4

CDR3 DNA: TGTGCCAGCAGCGTCGCCGGGACAGGGGAGACAGATACGCAGTATTTT
CDR3 protein: CASSVAGTGETDTQYF
clone size: NA
J gene: TRBJ2-3
D gene: TRBD1
V gene: TRBV9

CDR3 DNA: TGTGCCAGCAGCGTGGGGACAGGGTCTCACGAGCAGTACTTC
CDR3 protein: CASSVGTGSHEQYF
clone size: few
J gene: TRBJ2-7
D gene: TRBD1
V gene: TRBV7-9

CDR3 DNA: TGTGCCAGCAGCCCCACACTAGCGGGATCTACCGGGGAGCTGTTTTTT
CDR3 protein: CASSPTLAGSTGELFF
clone size: NA
J gene: TRBJ2-2
D gene: TRBD2
V gene: TRBV7-3

CDR3 DNA: TGTGCCAGCAGTTTTAGACAGGGTTGGGCCTACAATGAGCAGTTCTTC
CDR3 protein: CASSFRQGWAYNEQFF
clone size: NA
J gene: TRBJ2-1
D gene: TRBD1
V gene: TRBV27

CDR3 DNA: TGTGCCAGTAGTCTATCATACAGGGGACAATATGGCTACACCTTC
CDR3 protein: CASSLSYRGQYGYTF
clone size: NA
J gene: TRBJ1-2
D gene: TRBD1
V gene: TRBV19

CDR3 DNA: TGTGCCAGCAGTTACTCGATCGCGGGAGGGCCGAGGAACGAGCAGTACTTC
CDR3 protein: CASSYSIAGGPRNEQYF
clone size: NA
J gene: TRBJ2-7
D gene: TRBD2
V gene: TRBV6-2/TRBV6-3

CDR3 DNA: TGTGCCAGCAGTTTAAGGGGACAGGGCGGCAATCAGCCCCAGCATTTT
CDR3 protein: CASSLRGQGGNQPQHF
clone size: NA
J gene: TRBJ1-5
D gene: TRBD1
V gene: TRBV27

CDR3 DNA: TGCGCCAGCAGCGGTGGACAGGGGGGTAGCACCGGGGAGCTGTTTTTT
CDR3 protein: CASSGGQGGSTGELFF
clone size: NA
J gene: TRBJ2-2
D gene: TRBD1
V gene: TRBV5-1

CDR3 DNA: TGTGCCAGCAGCCCCATACGACAGGGGCTCACCGGGGAGCTGTTTTTT
CDR3 protein: CASSPIRQGLTGELFF
clone size: once
J gene: TRBJ2-2
D gene: TRBD1
V gene: TRBV28

CDR3 DNA: TGTGCCAGCAGCGCACAGGGGATCGGCACTGAAGCTTTCTTT
CDR3 protein: CASSAQGIGTEAFF
clone size: NA
J gene: TRBJ1-1
D gene: TRBD1
V gene: TRBV28

CDR3 DNA: TGCGCCAGCCCCTACTACAGGGTTAATAATTCACCCCTCCACTTT
CDR3 protein: CASPYYRVNNSPLHF
clone size: NA
J gene: TRBJ1-6
D gene: NA
V gene: TRBV23-1

CDR3 DNA: TGTGCCAGCAGTTACTATGGGGGCGGTGGCTACACCTTC
CDR3 protein: CASSYYGGGGYTF
clone size: NA
J gene: TRBJ1-2
D gene: NA
V gene: TRBV6-5

CDR3 DNA: TGTGCCAGCAGCTTCGGACAGGGAAAATTCGGGGAGCTGTTTTTT
CDR3 protein: CASSFGQGKFGELFF
clone size: NA
J gene: TRBJ2-2
D gene: TRBD1
V gene: TRBV7-9

CDR3 DNA: TGTGCCAGCAGTGAGATGGTAGGGGGTGGCTACACCTTC
CDR3 protein: CASSEMVGGGYTF
clone size: NA
J gene: TRBJ1-2
D gene: NA
V gene: TRBV25-1

CDR3 DNA: TGTGCCAGTACGACAGGGGTAATCACTGAAGCTTTCTTT
CDR3 protein: CASTTGVITEAFF
clone size: few
J gene: TRBJ1-1
D gene: TRBD1
V gene: TRBV7-2

CDR3 DNA: TGTGCCACCAGTGATTTGGATGGGGGCCGAGATGAGCAGTTCTTC
CDR3 protein: CATSDLDGGRDEQFF
clone size: NA
J gene: TRBJ2-1
D gene: NA
V gene: TRBV24-1

CDR3 DNA: TGCAGCGTTGAAGATTGGCGGCCAGGGAGGACTGAAGCTTTCTTT
CDR3 protein: CSVEDWRPGRTEAFF
clone size: NA
J gene: TRBJ1-1
D gene: NA
V gene: TRBV29-1

CDR3 DNA: TGTGCCAGCAGTGCCTCGGGACTCTCCCTCACAGATACGCAGTATTTT
CDR3 protein: CASSASGLSLTDTQYF
clone size: NA
J gene: TRBJ2-3
D gene: NA
V gene: TRBV28

CDR3 DNA: TGTGCCAGCAGCCTAATTGCCGGGACTAGCGGTTACAATGAGCAGTTCTTC
CDR3 protein: CASSLIAGTSGYNEQFF
clone size: once
J gene: TRBJ2-1
D gene: TRBD2
V gene: TRBV4-2

CDR3 DNA: TGTGCCACGGGCACTTCCACAGATACGCAGTATTTT
CDR3 protein: CATGTSTDTQYF
clone size: NA
J gene: TRBJ2-3
D gene: NA
V gene: TRBV24-1

CDR3 DNA: TGTGCCAGCAGTTCCACGGACACCGGGGAGCTGTTTTTT
CDR3 protein: CASSSTDTGELFF
clone size: NA
J gene: TRBJ2-2
D gene: NA
V gene: TRBV28

CDR3 DNA: TGTGCCAGCAGCTTAATGACGGGGGAGGAAAAACTGTTTTTT
CDR3 protein: CASSLMTGEEKLFF
clone size: NA
J gene: TRBJ1-4
D gene: NA
V gene: TRBV7-9